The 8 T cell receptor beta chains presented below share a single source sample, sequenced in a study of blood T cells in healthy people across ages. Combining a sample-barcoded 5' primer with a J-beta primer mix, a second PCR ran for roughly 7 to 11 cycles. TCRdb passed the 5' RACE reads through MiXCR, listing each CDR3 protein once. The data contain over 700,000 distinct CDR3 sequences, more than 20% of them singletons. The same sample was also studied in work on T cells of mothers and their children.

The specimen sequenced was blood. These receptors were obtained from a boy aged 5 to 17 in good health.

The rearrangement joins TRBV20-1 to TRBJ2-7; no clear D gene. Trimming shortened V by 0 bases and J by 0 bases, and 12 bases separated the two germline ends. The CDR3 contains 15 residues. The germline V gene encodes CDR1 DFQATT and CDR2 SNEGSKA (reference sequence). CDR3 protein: CSARDRGKSSYEQYF. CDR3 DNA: TGCAGTGCTAGAGATCGCGGTAAAAGCTCCTACGAGCAGTACTTC.

The CDR3 DNA is TGTGCCAGCAGTTTCGCGGGAGGAGTTTACGAGCAGTACTTC. Its protein product is CASSFAGGVYEQYF. The rearrangement joins TRBV6-2 or TRBV6-3 to TRBJ2-7, with TRBD2 identical over 8 bases. The CDR3 has 14 residues. Trimming at V came to 4 bases and at J to 4 bases, leaving 6 bases not matched to a gene. Germline loops: CDR1 MNHEY, CDR2 SVGEGT.

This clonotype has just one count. The CDR3 loop is CATSSPRPFNEQFF. Written as DNA, the CDR3 is TGTGCCACCAGCAGTCCCCGGCCTTTCAATGAGCAGTTCTTC. This sequence joins TRBV15 and TRBJ2-1; the D is unclear. Germline V gene data show CDR1 as LNHNV and CDR2 as YYDKDF (reference sequence). The CDR3 is 14 residues long. Trimming removed 3 bases at V and 6 bases at J, with 12 bases between.

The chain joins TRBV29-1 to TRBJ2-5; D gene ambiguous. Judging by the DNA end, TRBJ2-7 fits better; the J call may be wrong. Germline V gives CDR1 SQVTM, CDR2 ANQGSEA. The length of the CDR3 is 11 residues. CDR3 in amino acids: CSVVDGHEQYF. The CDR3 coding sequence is TGCAGCGTTGTGGATGGTCACGAGCAGTACTTC.

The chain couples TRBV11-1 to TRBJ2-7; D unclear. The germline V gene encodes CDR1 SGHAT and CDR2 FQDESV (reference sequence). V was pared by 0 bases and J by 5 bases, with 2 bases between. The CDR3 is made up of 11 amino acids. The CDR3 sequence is CASSLAHEQYF. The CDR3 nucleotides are TGTGCCAGCAGCTTAGCTCACGAGCAGTACTTC.

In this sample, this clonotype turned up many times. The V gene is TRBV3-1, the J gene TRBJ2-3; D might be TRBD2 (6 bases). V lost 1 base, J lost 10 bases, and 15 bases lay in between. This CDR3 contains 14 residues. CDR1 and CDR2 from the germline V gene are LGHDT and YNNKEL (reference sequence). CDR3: CASSQGGWGLAQYF. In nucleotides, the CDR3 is TGTGCCAGCAGCCAAGGGGGCTGGGGACTGGCGCAGTATTTT.

Written as DNA, the CDR3 is TGCGCCAGCTCGGGACAGGGAAGGGAGCAGTACTTC. The encoded protein is CASSGQGREQYF. The chain has TRBV5-1 and TRBJ2-7, with 9 positions matching TRBD1. CDR3 size: 12 residues. The germline V gene has CDR1 SGHRS and CDR2 YFSETQ. The V and J ends lost 7 bases and 7 bases, in that order; junction bases with no gene match: 6.

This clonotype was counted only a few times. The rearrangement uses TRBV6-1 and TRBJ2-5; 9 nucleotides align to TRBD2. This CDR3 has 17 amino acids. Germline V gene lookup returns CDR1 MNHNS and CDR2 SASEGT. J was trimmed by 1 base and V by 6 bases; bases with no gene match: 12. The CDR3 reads CASRGRASGTFQETQYF. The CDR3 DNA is TGTGCCAGCAGGGGACGTGCTAGCGGGACCTTCCAAGAGACCCAGTACTTC.